This T cell receptor beta chain is from a study of blood T cell repertoires in COVID-19. Study background: The United States, Italy and Spain supplied acute and convalescent COVID-19 samples. From T cells, B-cell-depleted T cells, or PBMCs came the material, which was cDNA or gDNA.

The germline V gene has CDR1 MNHEY and CDR2 SVGAGI. Trimming took off 8 bases at V and 3 bases at J, with 19 bases between the two ends. This CDR3 has 15 residues. TCRdb's copy holds only in-frame clones and misses some; the assay was immunoSEQ multiplex PCR. The sample holds 350,000 to 450,000 clones, around 87% seen once. Source material: peripheral blood. V gene TRBV6-5 combines with J gene TRBJ1-1, with D possibly being TRBD1 (5 bases). The TCR originated in a woman aged 55-69 years with COVID-19, enrolled during active disease. The CDR3 protein is CASPKGRGRDTEAFF. The CDR3 DNA is TGTGCCAGCCCGAAGGGGAGGGGACGGGACACTGAAGCTTTCTTT.